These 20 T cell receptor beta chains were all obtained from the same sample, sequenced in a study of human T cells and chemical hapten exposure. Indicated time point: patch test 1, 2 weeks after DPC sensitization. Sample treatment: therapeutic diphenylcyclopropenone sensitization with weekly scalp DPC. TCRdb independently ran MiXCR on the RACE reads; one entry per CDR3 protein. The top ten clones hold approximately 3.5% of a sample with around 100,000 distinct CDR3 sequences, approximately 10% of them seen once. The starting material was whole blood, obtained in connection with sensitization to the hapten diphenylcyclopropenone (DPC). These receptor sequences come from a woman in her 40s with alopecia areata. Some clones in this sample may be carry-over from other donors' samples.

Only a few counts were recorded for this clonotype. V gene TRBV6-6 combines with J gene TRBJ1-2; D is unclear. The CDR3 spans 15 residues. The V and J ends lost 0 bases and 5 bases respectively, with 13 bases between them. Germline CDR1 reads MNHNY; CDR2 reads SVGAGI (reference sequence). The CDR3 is CASSYSDDKAYGYTF. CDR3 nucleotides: TGTGCCAGCAGTTACTCCGACGACAAAGCGTATGGCTACACCTTC.

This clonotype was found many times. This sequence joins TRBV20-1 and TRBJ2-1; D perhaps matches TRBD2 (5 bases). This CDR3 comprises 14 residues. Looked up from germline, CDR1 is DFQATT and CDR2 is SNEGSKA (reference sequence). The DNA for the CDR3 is TGCAGACCTCAGCGGAGCGGAGGCATACGTGAGCAGTTCTTC. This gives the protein CRPQRSGGIREQFF.

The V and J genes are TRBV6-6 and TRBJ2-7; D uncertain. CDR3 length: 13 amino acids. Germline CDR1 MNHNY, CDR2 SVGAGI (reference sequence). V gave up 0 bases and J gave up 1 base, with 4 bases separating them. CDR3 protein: CASSYSISYEQYF. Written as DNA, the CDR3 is TGTGCCAGCAGTTACTCGATTTCCTACGAGCAGTACTTC.

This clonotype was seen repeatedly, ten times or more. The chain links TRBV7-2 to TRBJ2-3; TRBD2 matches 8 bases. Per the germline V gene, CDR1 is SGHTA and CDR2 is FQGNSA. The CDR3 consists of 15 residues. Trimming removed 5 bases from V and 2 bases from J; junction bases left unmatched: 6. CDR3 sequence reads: CASSLPAGATDTQYF. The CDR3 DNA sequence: TGTGCCAGCAGCCTGCCAGCGGGGGCCACAGATACGCAGTATTTT.

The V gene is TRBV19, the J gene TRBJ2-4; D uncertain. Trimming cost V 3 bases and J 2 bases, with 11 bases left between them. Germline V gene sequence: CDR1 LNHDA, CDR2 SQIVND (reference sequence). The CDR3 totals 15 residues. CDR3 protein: CASSMRTPSKNIQYF. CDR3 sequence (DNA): TGTGCCAGTAGTATGAGAACGCCGTCCAAAAACATTCAGTACTTC.

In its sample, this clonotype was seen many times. CDR3 sequence: CASSKDPSTGGYTF. CDR3 DNA: TGTGCCAGCAGCAAAGACCCCTCCACAGGGGGCTACACCTTC. The chain combines TRBV6-5 with TRBJ1-2; the D gene is possibly TRBD1 (6 bases). The CDR3 consists of 14 residues. With 6 bases removed from V and 8 bases from J, the gap between germline ends came to 19 bases. The germline CDR1 and CDR2 sequences are MNHEY and SVGAGI.

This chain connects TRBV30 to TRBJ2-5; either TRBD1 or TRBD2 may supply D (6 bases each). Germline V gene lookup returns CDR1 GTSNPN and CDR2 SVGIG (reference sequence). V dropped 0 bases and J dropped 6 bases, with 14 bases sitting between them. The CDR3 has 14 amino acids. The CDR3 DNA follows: TGTGCCTGGAGTGTAAAGGGGGGCGCGAAGACCCAGTACTTC. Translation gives CAWSVKGGAKTQYF. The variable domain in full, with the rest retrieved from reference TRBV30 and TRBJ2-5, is SQTIHQWPATLVQPVGSPLSLECTVEGTSNPNLYWYRQAAGRGLQLLFYSVGIGQISSEVPQNLSASRPQDRQFILSSKKLLLSDSGFYLCAWSVKGGAKTQYFGPGTRLLVL.

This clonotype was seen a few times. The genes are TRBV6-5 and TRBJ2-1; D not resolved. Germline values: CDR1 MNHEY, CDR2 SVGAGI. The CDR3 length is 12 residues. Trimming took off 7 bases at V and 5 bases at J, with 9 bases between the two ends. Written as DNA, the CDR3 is TGTGCCAGCAATGGAGTAAACAATGAGCAGTTCTTC. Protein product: CASNGVNNEQFF.

CDR3 amino acids: CASSPRGSKIYGYTF. In DNA form, the CDR3 reads TGTGCCAGCAGTCCGAGAGGATCAAAAATCTATGGCTACACCTTC. The chain couples TRBV27 to TRBJ1-2; D remains ambiguous. This CDR3 spans 15 amino acids. Germline V gene data show CDR1 as MNHEY and CDR2 as SMNVEV (reference sequence). The V end was cut by 5 bases, the J end by 4 bases, with 17 bases between.

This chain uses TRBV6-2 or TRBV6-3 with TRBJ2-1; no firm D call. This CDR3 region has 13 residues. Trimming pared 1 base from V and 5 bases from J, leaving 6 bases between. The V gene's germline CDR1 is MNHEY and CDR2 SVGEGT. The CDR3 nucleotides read TGTGCCAGCAGTTACTTGCGCCACAATGAGCAGTTCTTC. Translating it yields CASSYLRHNEQFF.

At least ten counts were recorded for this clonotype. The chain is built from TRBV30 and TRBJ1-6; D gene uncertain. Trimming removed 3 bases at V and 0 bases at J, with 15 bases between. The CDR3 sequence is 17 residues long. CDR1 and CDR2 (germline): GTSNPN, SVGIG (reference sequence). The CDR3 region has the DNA TGTGCCTGGAGCTACCCGCGGGTCAGCTCCTATAATTCACCCCTCCACTTT. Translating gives CAWSYPRVSSYNSPLHF.

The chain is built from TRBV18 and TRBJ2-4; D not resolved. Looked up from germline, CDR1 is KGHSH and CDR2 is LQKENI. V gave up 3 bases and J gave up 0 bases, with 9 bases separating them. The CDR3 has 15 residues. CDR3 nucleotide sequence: TGTGCCAGCTCACCCAGGCTACTAGCCAAAAACATTCAGTACTTC. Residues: CASSPRLLAKNIQYF.

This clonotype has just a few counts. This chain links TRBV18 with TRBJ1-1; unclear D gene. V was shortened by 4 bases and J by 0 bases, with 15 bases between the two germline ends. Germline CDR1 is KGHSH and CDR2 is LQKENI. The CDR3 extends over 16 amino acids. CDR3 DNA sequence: TGTGCCAGCTCACGAGATACCCCCCTGTTGAACACTGAAGCTTTCTTT. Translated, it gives CASSRDTPLLNTEAFF.

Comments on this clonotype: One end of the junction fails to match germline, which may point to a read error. CDR3 sequence (DNA): TGTGTCAGCAGCCACGGGACTGCCCGAGAGCAGTACTTC. Its translation: CVSSHGTAREQYF. The V gene is TRBV7-9, the J gene TRBJ2-7; a weak D match, TRBD2 (6 bases). The CDR3 totals 13 residues. The germline V gene has CDR1 SEHNR and CDR2 FQNEAQ (reference sequence).

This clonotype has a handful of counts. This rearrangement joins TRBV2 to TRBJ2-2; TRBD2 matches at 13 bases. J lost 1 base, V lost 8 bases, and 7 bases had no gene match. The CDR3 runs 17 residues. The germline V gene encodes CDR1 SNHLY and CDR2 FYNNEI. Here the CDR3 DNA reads TGTGCCAGCTCCACTAGCGGGGGGGCCGGGAACACCGGGGAGCTGTTTTTT. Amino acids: CASSTSGGAGNTGELFF.

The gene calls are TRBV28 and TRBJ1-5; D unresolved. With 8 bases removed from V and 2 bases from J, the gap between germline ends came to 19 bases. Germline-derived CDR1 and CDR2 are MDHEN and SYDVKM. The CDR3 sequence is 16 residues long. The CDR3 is CASSGNGPGRNQPQHF. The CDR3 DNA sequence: TGTGCCAGCTCGGGGAACGGGCCAGGTCGCAATCAGCCCCAGCATTTT.

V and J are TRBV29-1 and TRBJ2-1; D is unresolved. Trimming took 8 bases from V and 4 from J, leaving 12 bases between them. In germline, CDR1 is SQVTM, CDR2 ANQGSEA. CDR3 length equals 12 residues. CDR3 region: CSYLHKYNEQFF. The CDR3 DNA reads TGCAGCTACCTTCATAAGTACAATGAGCAGTTCTTC.

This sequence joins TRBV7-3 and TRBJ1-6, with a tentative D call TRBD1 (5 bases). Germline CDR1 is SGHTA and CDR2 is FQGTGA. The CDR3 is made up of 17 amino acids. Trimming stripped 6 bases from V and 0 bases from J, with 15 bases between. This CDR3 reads CASRGGHRPSYNSPLHF. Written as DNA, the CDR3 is TGTGCCAGCAGAGGAGGACATCGTCCCTCCTATAATTCACCCCTCCACTTT. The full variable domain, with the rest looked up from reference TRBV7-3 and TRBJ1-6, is GAGVSQTPSNKVTEKGKYVELRCDPISGHTALYWYRQSLGQGPEFLIYFQGTGAADDSGLPNDRFFAVRPEGSVSTLKIQRTERGDSAVYLCASRGGHRPSYNSPLHFGNGTRLTVT.

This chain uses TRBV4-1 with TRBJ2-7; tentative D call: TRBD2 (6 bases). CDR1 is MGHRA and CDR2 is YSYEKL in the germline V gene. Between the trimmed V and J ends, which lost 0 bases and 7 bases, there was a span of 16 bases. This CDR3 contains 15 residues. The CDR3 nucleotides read TGCGCCAGCAGCCAAGAGGAAACGGGGGTGAGGGAGCAGTACTTC. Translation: CASSQEETGVREQYF.

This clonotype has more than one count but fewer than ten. The CDR3 sequence: CASSPSGGSSYEQYF. The DNA of the CDR3 is TGTGCCAGCAGCCCCTCGGGGGGTAGCTCCTACGAGCAGTACTTC. This sequence joins TRBV7-2 and TRBJ2-7; 7 positions match TRBD2. The CDR3 extends over 15 amino acids. Unmatched junction bases numbered 7, after V lost 5 bases and J lost 0 bases. Germline CDR1 is SGHTA and CDR2 is FQGNSA.